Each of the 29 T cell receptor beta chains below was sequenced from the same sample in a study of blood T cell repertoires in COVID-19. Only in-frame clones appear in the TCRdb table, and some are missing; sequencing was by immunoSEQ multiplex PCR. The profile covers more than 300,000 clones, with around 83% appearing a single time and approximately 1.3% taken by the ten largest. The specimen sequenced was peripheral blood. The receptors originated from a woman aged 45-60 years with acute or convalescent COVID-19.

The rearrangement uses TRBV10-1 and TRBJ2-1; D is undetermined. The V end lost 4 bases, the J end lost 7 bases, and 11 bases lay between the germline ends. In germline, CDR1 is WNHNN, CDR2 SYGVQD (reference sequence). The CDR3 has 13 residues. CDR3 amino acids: CASSGGALNEQFF. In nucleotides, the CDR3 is TGCGCCAGCAGTGGTGGAGCCCTTAATGAGCAGTTCTTC.

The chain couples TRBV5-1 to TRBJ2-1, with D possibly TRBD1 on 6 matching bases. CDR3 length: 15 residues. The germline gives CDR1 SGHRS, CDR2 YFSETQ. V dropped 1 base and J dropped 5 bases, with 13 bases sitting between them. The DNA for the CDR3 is TGCGCCAGCAGCTTGTATGGACAGAACCACAATGAGCAGTTCTTC. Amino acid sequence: CASSLYGQNHNEQFF.

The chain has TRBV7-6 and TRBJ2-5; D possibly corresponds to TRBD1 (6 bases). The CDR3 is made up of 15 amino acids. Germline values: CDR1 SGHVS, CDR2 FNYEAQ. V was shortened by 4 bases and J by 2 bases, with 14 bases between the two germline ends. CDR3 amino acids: CASSSPFQGQETQYF. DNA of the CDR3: TGTGCCAGCAGCTCCCCCTTTCAGGGGCAAGAGACCCAGTACTTC.

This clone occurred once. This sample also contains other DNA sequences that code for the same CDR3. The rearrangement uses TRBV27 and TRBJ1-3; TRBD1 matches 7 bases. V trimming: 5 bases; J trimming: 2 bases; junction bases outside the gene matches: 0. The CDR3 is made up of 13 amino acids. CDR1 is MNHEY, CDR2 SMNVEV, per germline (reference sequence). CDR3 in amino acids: CASSDRAGNTIYF. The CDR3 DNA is TGTGCCAGCAGTGACAGGGCTGGAAACACCATATATTTT.

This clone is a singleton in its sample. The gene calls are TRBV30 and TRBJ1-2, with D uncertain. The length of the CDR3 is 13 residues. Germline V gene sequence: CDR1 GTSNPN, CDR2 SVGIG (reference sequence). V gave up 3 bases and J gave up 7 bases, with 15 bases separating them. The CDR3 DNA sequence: TGTGCCTGGAGCTCTGACCGAGGTATTGGCTACACCTTC. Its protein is CAWSSDRGIGYTF.

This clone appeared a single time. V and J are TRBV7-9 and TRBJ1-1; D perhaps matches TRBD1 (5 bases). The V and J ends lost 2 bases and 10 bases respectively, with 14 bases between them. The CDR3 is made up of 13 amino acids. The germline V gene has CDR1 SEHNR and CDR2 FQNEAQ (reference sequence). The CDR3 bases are TGTGCCAGCAGCTTAATCGGAGGGGAGTCAGCTTTCTTT. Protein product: CASSLIGGESAFF.

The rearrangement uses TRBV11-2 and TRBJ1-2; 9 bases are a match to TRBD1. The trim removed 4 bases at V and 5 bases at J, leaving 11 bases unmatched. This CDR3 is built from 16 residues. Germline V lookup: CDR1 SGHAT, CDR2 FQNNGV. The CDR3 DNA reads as TGTGCCAGCAGCTCATTACAGGGGGCGCTGGGGTATGGCTACACCTTC. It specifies CASSSLQGALGYGYTF.

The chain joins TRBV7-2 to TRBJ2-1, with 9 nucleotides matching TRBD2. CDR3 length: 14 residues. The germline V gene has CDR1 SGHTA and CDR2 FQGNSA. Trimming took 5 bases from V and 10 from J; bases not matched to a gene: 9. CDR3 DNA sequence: TGTGCCAGCAGCACTACTAGCGGGCCAGGGGAGCAGTTCTTC. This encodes CASSTTSGPGEQFF.

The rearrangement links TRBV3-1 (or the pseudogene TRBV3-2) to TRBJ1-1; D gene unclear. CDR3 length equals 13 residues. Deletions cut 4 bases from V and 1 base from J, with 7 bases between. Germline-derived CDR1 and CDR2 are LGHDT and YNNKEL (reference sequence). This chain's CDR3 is CASSPLRNTEAFF. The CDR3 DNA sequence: TGTGCCAGCAGCCCTCTACGGAACACTGAAGCTTTCTTT.

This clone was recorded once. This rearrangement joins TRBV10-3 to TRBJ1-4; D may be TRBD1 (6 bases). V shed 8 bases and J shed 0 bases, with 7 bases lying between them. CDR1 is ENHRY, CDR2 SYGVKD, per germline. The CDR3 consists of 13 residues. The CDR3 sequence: CAIGTSTNEKLFF. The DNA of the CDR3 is TGTGCCATCGGGACATCAACTAATGAAAAACTGTTTTTT.

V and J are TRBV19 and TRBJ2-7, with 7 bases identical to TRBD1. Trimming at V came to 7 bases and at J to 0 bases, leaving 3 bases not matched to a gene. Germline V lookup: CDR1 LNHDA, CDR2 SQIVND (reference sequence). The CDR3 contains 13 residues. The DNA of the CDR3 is TGTGCCAGTAATGACAGGGTCTCCTACGAGCAGTACTTC. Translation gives CASNDRVSYEQYF.

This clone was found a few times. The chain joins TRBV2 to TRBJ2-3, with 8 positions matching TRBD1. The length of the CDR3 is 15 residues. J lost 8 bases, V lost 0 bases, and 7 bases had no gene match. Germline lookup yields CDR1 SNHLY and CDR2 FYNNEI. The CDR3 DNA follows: TGTGCCAGCAGTGAAGCGGGACAGGTTTTTAGTACGCAGTATTTT. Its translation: CASSEAGQVFSTQYF.

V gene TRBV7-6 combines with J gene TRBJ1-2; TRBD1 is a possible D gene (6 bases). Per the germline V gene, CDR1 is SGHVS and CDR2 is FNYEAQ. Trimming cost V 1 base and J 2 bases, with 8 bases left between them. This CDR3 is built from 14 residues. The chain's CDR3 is CASSLGTENYGYTF. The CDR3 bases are TGTGCCAGCAGCTTAGGGACAGAGAACTATGGCTACACCTTC. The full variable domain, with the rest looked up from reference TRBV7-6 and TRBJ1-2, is GAGVSQSPRYKVTKRGQDVALRCDPISGHVSLYWYRQALGQGPEFLTYFNYEAQQDKSGLPNDRFSAERPEGSISTLTIQRTEQRDSAMYRCASSLGTENYGYTFGSGTRLTVV.

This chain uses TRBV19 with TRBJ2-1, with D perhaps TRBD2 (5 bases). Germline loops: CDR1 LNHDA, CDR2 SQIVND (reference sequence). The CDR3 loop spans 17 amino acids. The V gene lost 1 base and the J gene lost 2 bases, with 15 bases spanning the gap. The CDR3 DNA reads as TGTGCCAGTAGTATAGGACCACTAGGCACCGCCTACAATGAGCAGTTCTTC. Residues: CASSIGPLGTAYNEQFF.

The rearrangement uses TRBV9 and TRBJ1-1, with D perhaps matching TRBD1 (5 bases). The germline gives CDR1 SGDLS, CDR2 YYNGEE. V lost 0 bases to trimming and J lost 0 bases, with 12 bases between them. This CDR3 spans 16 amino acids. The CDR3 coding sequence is TGTGCCAGCAGCGTAGTAGGCGGGGGGATGAACACTGAAGCTTTCTTT. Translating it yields CASSVVGGGMNTEAFF.

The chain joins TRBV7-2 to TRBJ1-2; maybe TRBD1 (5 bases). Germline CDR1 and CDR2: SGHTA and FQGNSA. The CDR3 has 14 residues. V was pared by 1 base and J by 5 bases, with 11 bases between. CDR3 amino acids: CASSLVREGYGYTF. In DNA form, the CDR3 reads TGTGCCAGCAGCTTAGTCAGGGAGGGGTATGGCTACACCTTC.

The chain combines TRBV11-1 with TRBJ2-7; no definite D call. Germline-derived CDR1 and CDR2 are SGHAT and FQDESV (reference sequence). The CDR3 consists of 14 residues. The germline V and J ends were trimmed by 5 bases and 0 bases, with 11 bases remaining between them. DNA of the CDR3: TGTGCCAGCAGCCCTACCCCCGGCTCCTACGAGCAGTACTTC. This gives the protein CASSPTPGSYEQYF.

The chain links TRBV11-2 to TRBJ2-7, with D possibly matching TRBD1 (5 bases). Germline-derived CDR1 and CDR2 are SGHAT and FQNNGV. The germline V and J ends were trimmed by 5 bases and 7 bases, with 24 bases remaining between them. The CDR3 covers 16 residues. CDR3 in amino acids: CASSPWAGNSNREQYF. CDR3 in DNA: TGTGCCAGCAGCCCCTGGGCAGGGAACTCCAACCGGGAGCAGTACTTC.

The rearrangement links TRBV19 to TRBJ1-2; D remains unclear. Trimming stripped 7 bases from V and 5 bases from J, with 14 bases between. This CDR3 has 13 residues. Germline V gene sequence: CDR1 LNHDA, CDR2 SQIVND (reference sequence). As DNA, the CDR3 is TGTGCCAGTAAGACGGACTCCTTTTATGGCTACACCTTC. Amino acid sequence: CASKTDSFYGYTF.

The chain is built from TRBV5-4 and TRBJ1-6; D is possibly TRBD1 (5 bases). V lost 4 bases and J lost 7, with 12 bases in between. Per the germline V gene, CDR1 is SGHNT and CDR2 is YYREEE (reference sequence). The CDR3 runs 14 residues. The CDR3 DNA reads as TGTGCCAGCAGCCGCTCGACAGAAAATTCACCCCTCCACTTT. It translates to CASSRSTENSPLHF.

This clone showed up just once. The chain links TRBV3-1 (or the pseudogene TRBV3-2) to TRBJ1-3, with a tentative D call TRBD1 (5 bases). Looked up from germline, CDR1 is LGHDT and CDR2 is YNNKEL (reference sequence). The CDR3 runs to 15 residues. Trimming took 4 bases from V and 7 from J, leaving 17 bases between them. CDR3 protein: CASSRSWTGDNTIYF. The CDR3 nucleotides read TGTGCCAGCAGCCGCTCTTGGACGGGGGACAACACCATATATTTT.

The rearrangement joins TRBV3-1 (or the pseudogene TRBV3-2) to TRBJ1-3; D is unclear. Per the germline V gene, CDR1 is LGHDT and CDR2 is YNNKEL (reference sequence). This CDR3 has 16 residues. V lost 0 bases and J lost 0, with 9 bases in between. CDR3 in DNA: TGTGCCAGCAGCCAAGAAATCGGAGTCTCTGGAAACACCATATATTTT. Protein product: CASSQEIGVSGNTIYF.

The DNA for the CDR3 is TGCGCCAGCAGGGGCAGGGGCATCCACACTGAAGCTTTCTTT. This encodes CASRGRGIHTEAFF. The genes are TRBV10-2 and TRBJ1-1; tentative D call: TRBD1 (6 bases). CDR3 length: 14 residues. The V end lost 6 bases, the J end lost 3 bases, and 14 bases lay between the germline ends. Germline CDR1 WSHSY, CDR2 SAAADI.

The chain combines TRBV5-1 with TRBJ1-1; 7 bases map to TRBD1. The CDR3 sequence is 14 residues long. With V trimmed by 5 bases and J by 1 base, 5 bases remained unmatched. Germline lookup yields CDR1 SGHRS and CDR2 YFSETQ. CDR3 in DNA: TGCGCCAGCAGGGGACAGATGTCGAACACTGAAGCTTTCTTT. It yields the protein CASRGQMSNTEAFF.

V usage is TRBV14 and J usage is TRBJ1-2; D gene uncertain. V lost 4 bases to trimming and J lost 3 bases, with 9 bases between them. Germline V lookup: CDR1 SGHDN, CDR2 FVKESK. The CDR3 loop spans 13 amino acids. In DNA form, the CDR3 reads TGTGCCAGCAGCCGAGTTACAGACTATGGCTACACCTTC. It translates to CASSRVTDYGYTF. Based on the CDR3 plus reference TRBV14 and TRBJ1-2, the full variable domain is EAGVTQFPSHSVIEKGQTVTLRCDPISGHDNLYWYRRVMGKEIKFLLHFVKESKQDESGMPNNRFLAERTGGTYSTLKVQPAELEDSGVYFCASSRVTDYGYTFGSGTRLTVV.

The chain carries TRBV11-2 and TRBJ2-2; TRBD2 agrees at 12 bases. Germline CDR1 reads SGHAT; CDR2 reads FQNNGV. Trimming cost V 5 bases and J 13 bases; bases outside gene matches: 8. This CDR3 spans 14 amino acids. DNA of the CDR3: TGTGCCAGCAGCCCTCGGACTAGCGGGGACGTGCTGTTTTTT. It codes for CASSPRTSGDVLFF.

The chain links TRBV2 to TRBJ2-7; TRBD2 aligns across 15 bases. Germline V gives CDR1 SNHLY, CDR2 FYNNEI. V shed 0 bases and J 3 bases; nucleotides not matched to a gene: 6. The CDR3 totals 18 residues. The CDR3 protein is CASSEALRGLAGGYEQYV. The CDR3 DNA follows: TGTGCCAGCAGTGAAGCGCTTCGGGGACTAGCGGGGGGCTACGAGCAGTACGTC.

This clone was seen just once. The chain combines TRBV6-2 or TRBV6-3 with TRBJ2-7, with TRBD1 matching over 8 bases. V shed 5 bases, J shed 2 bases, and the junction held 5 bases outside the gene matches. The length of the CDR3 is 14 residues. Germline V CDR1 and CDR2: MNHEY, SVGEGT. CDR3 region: CASSSKDRAYEQYF. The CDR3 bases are TGTGCCAGCAGTAGCAAGGACAGGGCCTACGAGCAGTACTTC.

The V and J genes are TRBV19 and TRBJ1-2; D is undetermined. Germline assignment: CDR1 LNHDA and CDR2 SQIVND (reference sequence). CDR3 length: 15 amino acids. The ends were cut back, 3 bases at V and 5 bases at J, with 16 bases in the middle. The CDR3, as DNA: TGTGCCAGTAGTATGAGTGGAGGATTTCCATATGGCTACACCTTC. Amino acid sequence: CASSMSGGFPYGYTF.